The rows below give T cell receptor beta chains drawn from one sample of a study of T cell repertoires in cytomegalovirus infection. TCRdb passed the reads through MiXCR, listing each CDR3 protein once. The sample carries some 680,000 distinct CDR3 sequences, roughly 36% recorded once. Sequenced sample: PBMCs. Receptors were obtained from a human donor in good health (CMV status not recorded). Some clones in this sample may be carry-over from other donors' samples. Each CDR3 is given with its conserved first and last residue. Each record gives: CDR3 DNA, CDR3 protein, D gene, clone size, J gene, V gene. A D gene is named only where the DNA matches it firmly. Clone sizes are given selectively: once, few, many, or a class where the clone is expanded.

TGTGCCAGCAGTGACCCGGCTAGCGGGTTTTACAATGAGCAGTTCTTC | CASSDPASGFYNEQFF | TRBD2 | few | TRBJ2-1 | TRBV6-1
TGTGCCAGCAGATTACTAGCGGGAGGGTCGGAGACCCAGTACTTC | CASRLLAGGSETQYF | TRBD2 | - | TRBJ2-5 | TRBV2
TGTGCCAGCAGTCTCCTCGGGACTTCCTACAATGAGCAGTTCTTC | CASSLLGTSYNEQFF | - | once | TRBJ2-1 | TRBV28
TGTGCCAGCAGCTTAGAAGAGCGGCAGGGTAGGCTCCACTTT | CASSLEERQGRLHF | - | - | TRBJ1-6 | TRBV7-9
TGTGCCAGCAGCAACGACAGGGTCGAGCAGTACTTC | CASSNDRVEQYF | TRBD1 | - | TRBJ2-7 | TRBV7-6
TGTGCCAGCAGCTTAGCGCCAACTTATAGCTCTGGAAACACCATATATTTT | CASSLAPTYSSGNTIYF | - | few | TRBJ1-3 | TRBV7-6
TGCAGTGCTAGCGGGTCGAGCTCCTACAATGAGCAGTTCTTC | CSASGSSSYNEQFF | - | - | TRBJ2-1 | TRBV20-1
TGTGCCAGCAGCCGTGGACGGCTCAGCACAGATACGCAGTATTTT | CASSRGRLSTDTQYF | - | few | TRBJ2-3 | TRBV28
TGTGCCAGCAGTTTATCGGCCGTCGGGCAGTTCTTC | CASSLSAVGQFF | - | few | TRBJ2-1 | TRBV28
TGTGCCAGCAGCTTGCAACAACAGGGGCGCGTCTTTAGCTCCTACGAGCAGTACTTC | CASSLQQQGRVFSSYEQYF | TRBD1 | - | TRBJ2-7 | TRBV7-8
TGTGCCAGCAGCTTTTCGGGGGGTAACTCTGAAGCTTTCTTT | CASSFSGGNSEAFF | - | - | TRBJ1-1 | TRBV5-6
TGTGCCGTTCGATATGAGCCATCCTACGAGCAGTACTTC | CAVRYEPSYEQYF | - | - | TRBJ2-7 | TRBV10-3
TGCAGTGCTAATCGAGGGGGGGACTACGAGCAGTACTTC | CSANRGGDYEQYF | - | few | TRBJ2-7 | TRBV20-1
TGCAGTGCCCAACAGGTACTGAGCAATCAGCCCCAGCATTTT | CSAQQVLSNQPQHF | - | few | TRBJ1-5 | TRBV20-1
TGTGCCAGCAGCTTAGAGACGGTACCCGCCTTTGTGCAGTACTTC | CASSLETVPAFVQYF | - | few | TRBJ2-7 | TRBV7-6
TGTGCCAGCAGCCCTCAGAGTATGAACACTGAAGCTTTCTTT | CASSPQSMNTEAFF | - | many | TRBJ1-1 | TRBV28
TGTGCCAGCAGCCGGGACCAGTACCAAGAGACCCAGTACTTC | CASSRDQYQETQYF | - | few | TRBJ2-5 | TRBV7-9